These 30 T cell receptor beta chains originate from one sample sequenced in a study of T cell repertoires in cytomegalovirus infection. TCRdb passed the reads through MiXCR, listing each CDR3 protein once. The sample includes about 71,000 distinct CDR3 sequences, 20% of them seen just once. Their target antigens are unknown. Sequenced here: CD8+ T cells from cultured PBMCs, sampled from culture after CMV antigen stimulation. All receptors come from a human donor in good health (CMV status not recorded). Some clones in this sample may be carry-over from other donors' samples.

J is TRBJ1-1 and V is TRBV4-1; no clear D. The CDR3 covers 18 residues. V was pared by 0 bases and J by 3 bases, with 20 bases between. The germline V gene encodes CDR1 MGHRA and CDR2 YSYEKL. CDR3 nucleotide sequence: TGCGCCAGCAGCCAAGACACCCCGAGGGCCGGGTTGGACACTGAAGCTTTCTTT. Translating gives CASSQDTPRAGLDTEAFF.

CDR3 amino acids: CAIAPDQGIRGEQYF. The CDR3 nucleotides are TGTGCCATCGCCCCAGACCAAGGGATCCGGGGCGAGCAGTACTTC. The rearrangement uses TRBV10-3 and TRBJ2-7; TRBD2 might be the D (5 bases). This CDR3 region has 15 residues. Germline V gene sequence: CDR1 ENHRY, CDR2 SYGVKD. V lost 8 bases and J 6 bases, leaving 23 bases between the germline ends.

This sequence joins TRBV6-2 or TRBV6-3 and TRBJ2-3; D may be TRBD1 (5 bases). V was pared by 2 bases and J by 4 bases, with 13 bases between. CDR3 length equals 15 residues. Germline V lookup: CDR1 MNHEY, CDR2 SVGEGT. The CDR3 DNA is TGTGCCAGCAGTTACGGGGCCAGGTCCGCAGATACGCAGTATTTT. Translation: CASSYGARSADTQYF.

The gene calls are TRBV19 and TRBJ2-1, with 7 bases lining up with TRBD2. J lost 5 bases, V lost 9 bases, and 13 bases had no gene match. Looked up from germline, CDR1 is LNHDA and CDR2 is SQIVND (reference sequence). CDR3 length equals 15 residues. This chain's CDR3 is CARTIWTRGDNEQFF. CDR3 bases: TGTGCCAGAACAATCTGGACTAGAGGGGACAATGAGCAGTTCTTC.

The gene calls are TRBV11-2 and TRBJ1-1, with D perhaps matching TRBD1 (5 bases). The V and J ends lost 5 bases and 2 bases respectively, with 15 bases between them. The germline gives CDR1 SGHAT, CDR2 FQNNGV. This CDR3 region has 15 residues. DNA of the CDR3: TGTGCCAGCAGCCCGTCGGGGGTCTCAAACACTGAAGCTTTCTTT. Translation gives CASSPSGVSNTEAFF.

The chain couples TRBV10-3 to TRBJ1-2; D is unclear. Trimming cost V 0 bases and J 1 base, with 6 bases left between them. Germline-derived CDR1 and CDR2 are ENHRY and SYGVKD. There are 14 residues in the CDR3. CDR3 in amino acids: CAISESELNYGYTF. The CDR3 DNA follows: TGTGCCATCAGTGAGTCAGAACTTAACTATGGCTACACCTTC.

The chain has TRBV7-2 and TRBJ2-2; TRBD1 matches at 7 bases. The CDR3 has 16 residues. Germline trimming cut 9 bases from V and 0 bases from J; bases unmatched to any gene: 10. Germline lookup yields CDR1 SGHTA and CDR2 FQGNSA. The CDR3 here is CASTKRDRANTGELFF. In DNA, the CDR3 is TGTGCCAGTACGAAAAGGGACAGAGCGAACACCGGGGAGCTGTTTTTT.

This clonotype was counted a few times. This CDR3 is CASSPGSNQPQHF. The CDR3 DNA follows: TGTGCCAGCTCACCTGGCAGCAATCAGCCCCAGCATTTT. The rearrangement links TRBV18 to TRBJ1-5; no reliable D call. The CDR3 is 13 amino acids. In germline, CDR1 is KGHSH, CDR2 LQKENI. Trimming removed 3 bases at V and 1 base at J, with 4 bases between.

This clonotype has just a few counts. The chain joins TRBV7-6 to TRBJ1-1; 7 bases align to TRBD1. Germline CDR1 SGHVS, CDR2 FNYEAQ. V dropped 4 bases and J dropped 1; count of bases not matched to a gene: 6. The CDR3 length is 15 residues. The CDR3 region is CASSSLTGPNTEAFF. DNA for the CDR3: TGTGCCAGCAGCTCCCTGACAGGGCCGAACACTGAAGCTTTCTTT. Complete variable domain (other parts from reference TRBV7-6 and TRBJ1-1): GAGVSQSPRYKVTKRGQDVALRCDPISGHVSLYWYRQALGQGPEFLTYFNYEAQQDKSGLPNDRFSAERPEGSISTLTIQRTEQRDSAMYRCASSSLTGPNTEAFFGQGTRLTVV.

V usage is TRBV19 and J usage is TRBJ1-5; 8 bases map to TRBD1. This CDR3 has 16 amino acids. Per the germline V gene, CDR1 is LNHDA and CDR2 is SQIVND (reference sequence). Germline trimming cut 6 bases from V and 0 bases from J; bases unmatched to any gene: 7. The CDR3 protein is CASSLAGGNSNQPQHF. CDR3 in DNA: TGTGCCAGTAGCTTGGCAGGGGGCAATAGCAATCAGCCCCAGCATTTT.

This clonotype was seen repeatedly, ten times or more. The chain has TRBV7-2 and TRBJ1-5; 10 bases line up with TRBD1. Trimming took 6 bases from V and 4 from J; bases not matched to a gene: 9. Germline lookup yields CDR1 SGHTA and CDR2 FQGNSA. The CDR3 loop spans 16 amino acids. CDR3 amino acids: CASSSGQGLGNQPQHF. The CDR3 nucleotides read TGTGCCAGCAGTTCGGGACAGGGGCTAGGGAATCAGCCCCAGCATTTT.

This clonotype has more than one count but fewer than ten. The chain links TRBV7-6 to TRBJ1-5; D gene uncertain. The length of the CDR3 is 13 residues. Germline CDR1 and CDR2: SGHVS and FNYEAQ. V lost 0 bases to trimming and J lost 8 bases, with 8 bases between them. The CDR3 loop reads CASSLARGEPQHF. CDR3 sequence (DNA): TGTGCCAGCAGCTTAGCGCGAGGAGAGCCCCAGCATTTT.

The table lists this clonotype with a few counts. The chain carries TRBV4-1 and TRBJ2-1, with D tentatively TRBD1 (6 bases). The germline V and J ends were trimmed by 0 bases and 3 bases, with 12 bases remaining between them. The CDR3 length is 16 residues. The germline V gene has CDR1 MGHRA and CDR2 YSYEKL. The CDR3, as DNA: TGCGCCAGCAGCCAAGAGGGGACACCGGACTACAATGAGCAGTTCTTC. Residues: CASSQEGTPDYNEQFF.

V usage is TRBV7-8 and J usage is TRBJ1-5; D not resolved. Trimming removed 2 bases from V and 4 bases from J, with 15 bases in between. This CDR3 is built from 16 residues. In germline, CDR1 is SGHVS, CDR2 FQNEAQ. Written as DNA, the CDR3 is TGTGCCAGCAGCTTACTGGACGGAGAAATAAATCAGCCCCAGCATTTT. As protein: CASSLLDGEINQPQHF.

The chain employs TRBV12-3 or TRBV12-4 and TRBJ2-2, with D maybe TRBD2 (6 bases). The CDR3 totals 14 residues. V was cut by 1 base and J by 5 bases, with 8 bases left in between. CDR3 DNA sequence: TGTGCCAGCAGTTTAGGTGGGGGGACCGGGGAGCTGTTTTTT. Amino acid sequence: CASSLGGGTGELFF.

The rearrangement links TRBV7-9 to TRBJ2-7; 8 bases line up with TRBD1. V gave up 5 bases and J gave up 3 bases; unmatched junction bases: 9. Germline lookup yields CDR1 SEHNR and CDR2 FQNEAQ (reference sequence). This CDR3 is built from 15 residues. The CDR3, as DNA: TGTGCCAGCAGCACCACGGACAGGGCCAGCTACGAGCAGTACTTC. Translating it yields CASSTTDRASYEQYF.

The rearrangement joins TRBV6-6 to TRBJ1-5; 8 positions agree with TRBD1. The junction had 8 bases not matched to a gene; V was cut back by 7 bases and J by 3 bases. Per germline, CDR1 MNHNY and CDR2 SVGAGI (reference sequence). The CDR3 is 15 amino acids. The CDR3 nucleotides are TGTGCCAGCACTACGACAGGGGCCTACAATCAGCCCCAGCATTTT. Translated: CASTTTGAYNQPQHF.

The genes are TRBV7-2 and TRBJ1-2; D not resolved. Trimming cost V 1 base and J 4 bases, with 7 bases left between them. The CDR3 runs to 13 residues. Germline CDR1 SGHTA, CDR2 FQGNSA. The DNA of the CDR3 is TGTGCCAGCAGCTTAGTAGGTCCCTATGGCTACACCTTC. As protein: CASSLVGPYGYTF.

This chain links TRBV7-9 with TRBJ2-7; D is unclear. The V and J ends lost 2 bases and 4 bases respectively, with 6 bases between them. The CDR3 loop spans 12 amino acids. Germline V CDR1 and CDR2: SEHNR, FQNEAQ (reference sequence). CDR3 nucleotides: TGTGCCAGCAGCTTATTCTCGTACGAGCAGTACTTC. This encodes CASSLFSYEQYF.

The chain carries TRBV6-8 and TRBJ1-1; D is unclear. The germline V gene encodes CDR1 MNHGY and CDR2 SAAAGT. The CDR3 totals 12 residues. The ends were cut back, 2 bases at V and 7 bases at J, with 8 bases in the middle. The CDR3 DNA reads TGTGCCAGCAGTTACCCCGGTAGTGAAGCTTTCTTT. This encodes CASSYPGSEAFF.

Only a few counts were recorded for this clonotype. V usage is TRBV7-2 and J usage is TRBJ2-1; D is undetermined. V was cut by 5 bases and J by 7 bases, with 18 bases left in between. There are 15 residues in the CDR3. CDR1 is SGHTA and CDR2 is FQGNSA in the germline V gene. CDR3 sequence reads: CASSPGSLGKNEQFF. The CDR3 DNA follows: TGTGCCAGCAGCCCCGGTAGCCTGGGGAAGAATGAGCAGTTCTTC.

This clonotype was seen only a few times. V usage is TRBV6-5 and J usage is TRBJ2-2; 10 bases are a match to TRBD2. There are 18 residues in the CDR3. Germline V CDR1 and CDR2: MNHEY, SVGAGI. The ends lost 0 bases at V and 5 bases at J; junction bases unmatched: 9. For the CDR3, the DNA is TGTGCCAGCAGTTACTCCCGAGAAGGACTAGCGGTAACCGGGGAGCTGTTTTTT. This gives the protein CASSYSREGLAVTGELFF.

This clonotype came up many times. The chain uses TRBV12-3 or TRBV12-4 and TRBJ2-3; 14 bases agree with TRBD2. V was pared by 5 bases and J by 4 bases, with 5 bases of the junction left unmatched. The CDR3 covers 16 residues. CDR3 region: CASSPLTSGGADTQYF. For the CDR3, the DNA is TGTGCCAGCAGTCCGCTGACTAGCGGGGGGGCAGATACGCAGTATTTT.

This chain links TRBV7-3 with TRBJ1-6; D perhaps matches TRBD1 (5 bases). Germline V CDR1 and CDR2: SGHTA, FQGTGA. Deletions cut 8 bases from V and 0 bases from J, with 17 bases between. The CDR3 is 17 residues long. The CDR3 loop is CASSLGRSSSYNSPLHF. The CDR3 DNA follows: TGTGCCAGCTCCCTGGGACGGTCGAGCTCCTATAATTCACCCCTCCACTTT.

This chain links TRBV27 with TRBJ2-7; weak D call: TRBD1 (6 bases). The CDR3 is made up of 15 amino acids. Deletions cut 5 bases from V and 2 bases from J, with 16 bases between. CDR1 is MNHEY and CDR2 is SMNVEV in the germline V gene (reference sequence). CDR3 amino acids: CASSLQGPPPYEQYF. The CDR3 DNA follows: TGTGCCAGCAGTCTACAGGGCCCGCCCCCCTACGAGCAGTACTTC.

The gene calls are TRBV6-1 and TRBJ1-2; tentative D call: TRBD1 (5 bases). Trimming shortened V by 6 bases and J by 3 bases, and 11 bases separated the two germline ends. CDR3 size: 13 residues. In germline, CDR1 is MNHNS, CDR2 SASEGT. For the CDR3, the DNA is TGTGCCAGCAGCGCACAGGATTACTATGGCTACACCTTC. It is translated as CASSAQDYYGYTF.

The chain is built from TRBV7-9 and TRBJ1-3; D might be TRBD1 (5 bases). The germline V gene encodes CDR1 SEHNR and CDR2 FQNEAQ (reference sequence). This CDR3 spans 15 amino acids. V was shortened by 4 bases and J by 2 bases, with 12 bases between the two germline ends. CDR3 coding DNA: TGTGCCAGCAGCTCCCCCAGCAGGGCTGGAAACACCATATATTTT. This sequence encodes CASSSPSRAGNTIYF.

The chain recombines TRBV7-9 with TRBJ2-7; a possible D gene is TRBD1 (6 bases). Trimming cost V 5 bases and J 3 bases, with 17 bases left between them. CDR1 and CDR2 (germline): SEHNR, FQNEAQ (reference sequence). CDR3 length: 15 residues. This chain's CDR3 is CASSARWTANYEQYF. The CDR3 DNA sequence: TGTGCCAGCAGCGCGCGGTGGACAGCGAACTACGAGCAGTACTTC.

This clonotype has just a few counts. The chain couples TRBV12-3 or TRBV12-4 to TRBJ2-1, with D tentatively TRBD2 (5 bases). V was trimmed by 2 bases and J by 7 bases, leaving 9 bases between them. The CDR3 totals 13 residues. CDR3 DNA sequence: TGTGCCAGCAGTTTACCTAGCTCGAATGAGCAGTTCTTC. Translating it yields CASSLPSSNEQFF.

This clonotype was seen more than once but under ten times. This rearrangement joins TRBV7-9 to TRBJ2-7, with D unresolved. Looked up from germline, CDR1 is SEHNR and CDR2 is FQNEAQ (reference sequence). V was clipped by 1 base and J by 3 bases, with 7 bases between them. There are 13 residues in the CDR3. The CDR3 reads CASSLELNYEQYF. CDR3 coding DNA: TGTGCCAGCAGCTTAGAGCTTAACTACGAGCAGTACTTC.